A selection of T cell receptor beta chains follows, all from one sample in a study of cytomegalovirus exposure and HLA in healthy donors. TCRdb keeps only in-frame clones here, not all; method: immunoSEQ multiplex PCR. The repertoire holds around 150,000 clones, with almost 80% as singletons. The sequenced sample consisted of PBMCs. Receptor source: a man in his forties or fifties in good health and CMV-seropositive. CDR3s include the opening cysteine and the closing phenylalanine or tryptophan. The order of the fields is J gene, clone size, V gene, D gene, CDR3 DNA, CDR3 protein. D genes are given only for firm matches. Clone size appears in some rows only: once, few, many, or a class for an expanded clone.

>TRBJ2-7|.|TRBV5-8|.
TGTGCCAGCAGCTTGTCTTGGGGGCTGGCCTACGAGCAGTACTTC
CASSLSWGLAYEQYF
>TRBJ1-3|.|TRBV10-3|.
TGTGCCATCAGAGAAGCCTCTGGAAACACCATATATTTT
CAIREASGNTIYF
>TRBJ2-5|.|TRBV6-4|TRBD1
TGTGCCAGCAGCCCGACAGGGCAAGAGACCCAGTACTTC
CASSPTGQETQYF
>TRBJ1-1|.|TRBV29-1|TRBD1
TGCAGCGCCGACAGGGGGACTGAAGCTTTCTTT
CSADRGTEAFF
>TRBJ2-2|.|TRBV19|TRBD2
TGTGCCAGTAGTATGACCAGCGGGGGTTACACCGGGGAGCTGTTTTTT
CASSMTSGGYTGELFF
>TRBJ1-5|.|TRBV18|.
TGTGCCAGCTCACCGGACAGTCTAAGCAATCAGCCCCAGCATTTT
CASSPDSLSNQPQHF
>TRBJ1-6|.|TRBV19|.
TGTGCCAGTAGTGGGCAGGGTGGATCACCCCTCCACTTT
CASSGQGGSPLHF
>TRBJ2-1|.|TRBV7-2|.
TGTGCCAGCAGCTTTAGGGGTACCTACAATGAGCAGTTCTTC
CASSFRGTYNEQFF
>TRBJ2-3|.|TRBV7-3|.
TGTGCCAGCAGCCAGGCCGGCGGGACAGATACGCAGTATTTT
CASSQAGGTDTQYF
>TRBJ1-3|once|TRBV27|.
TGTGCCAGCAGTTTGTCAATCTCTGGAAACACCATATATTTT
CASSLSISGNTIYF
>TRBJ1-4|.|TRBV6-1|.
TGTGCCAGCAGTGAGGGGGGATTTAATGAAAAACTGTTTTTT
CASSEGGFNEKLFF
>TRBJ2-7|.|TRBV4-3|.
TGCGCCAGCAGCCAAGATCTCACAACCCCCTCCTACGAGCAGTACTTC
CASSQDLTTPSYEQYF
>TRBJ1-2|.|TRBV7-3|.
TGTGCCAGCAGCTTCTCAAAACAGGGAAACTATGGCTACACCTTC
CASSFSKQGNYGYTF
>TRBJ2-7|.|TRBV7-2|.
TGTGCCAGCAGACCCGAGCGCATCGCCAGCGAGCAGTACTTC
CASRPERIASEQYF